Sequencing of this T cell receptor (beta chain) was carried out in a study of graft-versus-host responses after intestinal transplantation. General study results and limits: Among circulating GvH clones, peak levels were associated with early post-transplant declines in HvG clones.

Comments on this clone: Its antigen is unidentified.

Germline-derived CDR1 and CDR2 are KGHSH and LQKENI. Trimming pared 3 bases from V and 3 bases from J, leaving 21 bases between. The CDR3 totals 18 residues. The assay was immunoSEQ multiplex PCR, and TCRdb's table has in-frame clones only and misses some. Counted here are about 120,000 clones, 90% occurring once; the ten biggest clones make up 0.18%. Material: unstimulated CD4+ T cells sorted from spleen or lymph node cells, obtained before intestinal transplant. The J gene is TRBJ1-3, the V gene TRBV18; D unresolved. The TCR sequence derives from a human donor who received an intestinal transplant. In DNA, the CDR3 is TGTGCCAGCTCACCTTTCAAATTGAGAGATACCGGTGGAAACACCATATATTTT. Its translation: CASSPFKLRDTGGNTIYF.